This note documents a single T cell receptor beta chain sequence. Its antigen is unknown. Base qualities are not at hand, and no much larger clone is one base apart. CDR1 is given as MNHEY and CDR2 as SVGAGI, both from the germline V gene. V loses 0 bases of germline sequence and J loses 7 bases, and the interval between the two ends is 9 bases. CDR3 length: 13 amino acids, cysteine to phenylalanine. Only CDR3 DNA is held: 39 bases, read in frame from base 1. Whole blood was collected in K2EDTA tubes by collaborating institutions according to the institutions' own protocols. For TCRbeta analysis, collaborators shipped samples as frozen whole blood, isolated PBMCs, or DNA extracted from either of those sample types. This specimen belongs to a study of blood T cell repertoires in COVID-19 (dated by TCRdb to 2019 to 2021). Background on the whole study: Samples covering the acute and convalescent phases of COVID-19 were provided by collaborators in the United States, Italy and Spain. The prospective study material was composed of cDNA or gDNA derived from T cells, B-cell-depleted T cells, or PBMCs. The dataset comprised deeply sampled blood TCRbeta repertoires from subjects exposed to, actively infected with, or recovered from COVID-19. The repertoires were made available in a free public database intended to serve as a resource for research on the immune response to SARS-CoV-2. Samples came from the ongoing ImmuneRACE study (first 160 participants) plus 1,254 subjects from 6 global collaborators. A de-identified subject ID, COVID-19 status, age in years and sex were almost always included in the sample metadata. Where HLA class I and class II types were available, the types were taken from metadata supplied by the sample provider, not from assay-based typing. Beyond this particular receptor, the publication reports: The quantity of clinical and demographic metadata differed by source and by participant and was supplied without curation.

TCRbeta CDR3 regions were amplified from genomic DNA by means of the immunoSEQ Assay, a bias-controlled multiplex PCR. In the paper's pipeline: The number of nucleated cells in each sample was estimated from the amplification of reference gene primers within the assay. To quantify the absolute abundance of each unique TCRbeta CDR3 rearrangement, sequence reads were collapsed and filtered. For each sample, productive Simpson clonality was calculated as the square root of Simpson's diversity index across productive rearrangements. Not all clones reach the TCRdb copy of this immuneACCESS table, which keeps in-frame sequences only. Checked studies attribute under half of the gap to unresolved V genes and leave the rest unexplained. V and J calls plus clone size are reproduced from that table; the DNA served to infer D and trimming. In this sample the table shows approximately 190,000 clones, roughly four fifths of which occur a single time. The ten largest clones add up to approximately 6.1% of the sample.

Material for sequencing was peripheral blood. The rearrangement joined TRBV6-5 to TRBJ1-2; no confident D gene assignment can be made. This receptor was taken from a woman aged 40 to 50 with acute or convalescent COVID-19. The CDR3 region has the sequence CASSYSEAGGYTF. The bases are TGTGCCAGCAGTTACTCGGAGGCAGGTGGCTACACCTTC.